This T cell receptor (beta chain) came from a study of Graves' ophthalmopathy and Graves' hyperthyroidism. Whole-study context: At initial diagnosis, peripheral blood was obtained, and this preceded any treatment.

Germline assignment: CDR1 DFQATT and CDR2 SNEGSKA (reference sequence). This CDR3 is 15 amino acids long. The V and J ends lost 0 bases and 7 bases respectively, with 19 bases between them. Certain patients were not enrolled. These were patients with other autoimmune diseases, uncontrolled infections, pregnancy or lactation. Fresh peripheral blood (approximately 10 ml) yielded the PBMCs. RNA transcripts provided the template for amplifying TCR beta CDR3 regions. HTBI-primed first-round RT-PCR preceded second-round multiplex PCR. MiXCR, applied by TCRdb to the multiplex PCR reads, yields one record per CDR3 protein. The sample comprises 500,000 to 800,000 distinct CDR3 sequences, about two fifths of which are singletons, and more than 3% rests with the top ten. Of note for this clonotype: Antigen: not known.

The study's findings and limits: Detected in blood as well were most expanded thyroid clonotypes with frequency above 0.001.

The sample was peripheral blood. This sequence joins TRBV20-1 and TRBJ2-7, with D tentatively TRBD2 (6 bases). The receptor's source is an adult man with Graves' ophthalmopathy. This CDR3 is CSARDPQETRGEQYF. The CDR3 DNA reads TGCAGTGCTAGAGATCCGCAGGAAACCCGGGGGGAGCAGTACTTC.